This T cell receptor beta chain was obtained from a study of beta chain features in type 1 diabetes. This clone appeared a few times. Sequencing targeted expressed TCRB transcripts, as all isolated RNA had been reverse transcribed. The table came from immunoSEQ multiplex PCR; TCRdb's copy has only in-frame clones and leaves some out. The sample carries around 400,000 clones, roughly 16% recorded once. Researchers reported sorting CD4+ naive, central memory, regulatory and stem cell-like memory cells via CD45RO/CCR7/CD25/CD127/CD95/CD27. Once sorted, every population was more than 95% pure. V gave up 1 base and J gave up 3 bases, with 13 bases separating them. This CDR3 contains 16 residues. Germline V gene sequence: CDR1 SEHNR, CDR2 FQNEAQ (reference sequence).

The chain links TRBV7-9 to TRBJ1-5; D ambiguous. This clonotype originated in a woman between 18 and 29 years old in good health. The material sequenced was naive CD4+ T cells from blood. In DNA, the CDR3 is TGTGCCAGCAGCTTAGATTTACGCGGGAACAATCAGCCCCAGCATTTT. It codes for CASSLDLRGNNQPQHF.